Below, 23 T cell receptor beta chains from the same sample are listed, as sequenced in a study of blood T cell repertoires in COVID-19 (dated by TCRdb to the early 2020s). The library relied on the immunoSEQ multiplex PCR assay. TCRdb took this table from immuneACCESS and kept in-frame rearrangements with V and J called. Such tables lack part of the clones; where checked against another copy, unresolved V genes explain under half of the gap, and the rest is unexplained. The sample yields around 250,000 clones; approximately 85% were counted once. The ten top clones hold around 10% of the sample. Sequenced sample: PBMCs or T cells enriched from blood (not recorded which). The receptor set was obtained from a woman in her forties or fifties with acute COVID-19.

The rearrangement links TRBV5-1 to TRBJ1-2; D uncertain. CDR3 length equals 15 residues. The V end was cut by 4 bases, the J end by 4 bases, with 17 bases between. Germline V gene sequence: CDR1 SGHRS, CDR2 YFSETQ. The DNA for the CDR3 is TGCGCCAGCAGCAATGTGACGTCGGGTATCTATGGCTACACCTTC. Protein: CASSNVTSGIYGYTF.

The genes are TRBV5-1 and TRBJ1-4; no clear D. Trimming took off 6 bases at V and 7 bases at J, with 19 bases between the two ends. Germline loops: CDR1 SGHRS, CDR2 YFSETQ. This CDR3 comprises 15 residues. This CDR3 reads CASTLRAAPGEKLFF. The CDR3 coding sequence is TGCGCCAGCACCCTGAGGGCGGCGCCGGGTGAAAAACTGTTTTTT. Variable domain in full (rest from reference TRBV5-1 and TRBJ1-4): KAGVTQTPRYLIKTRGQQVTLSCSPISGHRSVSWYQQTPGQGLQFLFEYFSETQRNKGNFPGRFSGRQFSNSRSEMNVSTLELGDSALYLCASTLRAAPGEKLFFGSGTQLSVL.

The CDR3 reads CASSRSGYQETQYF. As DNA, the CDR3 is TGTGCCAGCAGCCGTTCGGGTTACCAAGAGACCCAGTACTTC. V is TRBV14 and J is TRBJ2-5; no reliable D call. The V and J ends lost 4 bases and 0 bases respectively, with 9 bases between them. The germline V gene encodes CDR1 SGHDN and CDR2 FVKESK. The CDR3 has 14 amino acids.

The V gene is TRBV5-4, the J gene TRBJ2-2, with TRBD1 identical over 9 bases. With 5 bases clipped from V and 4 bases from J, the junction kept 9 bases outside the gene matches. The CDR3 runs 16 residues. Germline V gene data show CDR1 as SGHNT and CDR2 as YYREEE (reference sequence). Here the CDR3 reads CASSSGQGRSTGELFF. The CDR3 DNA follows: TGTGCCAGCAGTTCTGGACAGGGGAGGAGCACCGGGGAGCTGTTTTTT.

This clone was seen a single time. The chain employs TRBV30 and TRBJ2-5; TRBD1 agrees at 9 bases. From germline, CDR1 is GTSNPN and CDR2 SVGIG (reference sequence). V lost 6 bases, J lost 4 bases, and 3 bases stayed unmatched. The CDR3 is made up of 12 amino acids. In nucleotides, the CDR3 is TGTGCCTGTACAGGGGGCGGAGAGACCCAGTACTTC. Protein product: CACTGGGETQYF.

V gene TRBV7-8 combines with J gene TRBJ1-3; 10 positions agree with TRBD1. The germline CDR1 and CDR2 sequences are SGHVS and FQNEAQ. J lost 5 bases, V lost 5 bases, and 3 bases had no gene match. The CDR3 covers 14 residues. The CDR3, as DNA: TGTGCCAGCAGCAAGGACAGGGGGAGAAACACCATATATTTT. Its translation is CASSKDRGRNTIYF.

The V call is TRBV2, the J call TRBJ1-2, with 9 bases matching TRBD1. The J segment lost 8 bases and the V segment lost 6 bases, leaving 10 bases of the junction unmatched. There are 14 residues in the CDR3. Germline-derived CDR1 and CDR2 are SNHLY and FYNNEI. CDR3 coding DNA: TGTGCCAGCAGGGGACAGGGAGAGATTGGCGGCTACACCTTC. Encoded protein: CASRGQGEIGGYTF.

The chain joins TRBV7-6 to TRBJ2-3; no clear D gene. The germline V gene has CDR1 SGHVS and CDR2 FNYEAQ. V was trimmed by 3 bases and J by 2 bases, leaving 3 bases between them. The CDR3 is 12 amino acids. CDR3 residues: CASSFLTDTQYF. In DNA form, the CDR3 reads TGTGCCAGCAGCTTTCTCACAGATACGCAGTATTTT. Drawing the rest from reference TRBV7-6 and TRBJ2-3, the complete variable domain is GAGVSQSPRYKVTKRGQDVALRCDPISGHVSLYWYRQALGQGPEFLTYFNYEAQQDKSGLPNDRFSAERPEGSISTLTIQRTEQRDSAMYRCASSFLTDTQYFGPGTRLTVL.

This chain joins TRBV7-6 and TRBJ1-1, with a weak D call TRBD1 (6 bases). The germline CDR1 and CDR2 sequences are SGHVS and FNYEAQ. The CDR3 consists of 15 residues. The V end was cut by 0 bases, the J end by 4 bases, with 12 bases between. This CDR3 reads CASSLADRGATEAFF. The DNA of the CDR3 is TGTGCCAGCAGCTTAGCGGACCGGGGGGCCACTGAAGCTTTCTTT.

The V gene is TRBV19, the J gene TRBJ1-2; D unclear. The CDR3 runs to 16 residues. Trimming left V 3 bases short and J 4 bases short, with 18 bases between. Germline V gives CDR1 LNHDA, CDR2 SQIVND (reference sequence). Here the CDR3 reads CASSISIGPGSYGYTF. DNA of the CDR3: TGTGCCAGTAGTATCTCAATTGGTCCAGGTTCCTATGGCTACACCTTC.

The J gene is TRBJ2-7, the V gene TRBV27, with D maybe TRBD1 (5 bases). Germline V gene sequence: CDR1 MNHEY, CDR2 SMNVEV (reference sequence). The CDR3 spans 13 residues. V was clipped by 6 bases and J by 0 bases, with 9 bases between them. CDR3 region: CASSRQLSYEQYF. Written as DNA, the CDR3 is TGTGCCAGCAGCCGACAGCTCTCCTACGAGCAGTACTTC.

This chain uses TRBV12-3 or TRBV12-4 with TRBJ2-1; the D gene is possibly TRBD2 (6 bases). The CDR3 spans 12 residues. V was cut by 1 base and J by 9 bases, with 7 bases left in between. CDR3 protein: CASSLGGVEQFF. DNA of the CDR3: TGTGCCAGCAGTTTAGGGGGGGTTGAGCAGTTCTTC.

V gene TRBV6-2 or TRBV6-3 combines with J gene TRBJ2-1; D is undetermined. This CDR3 region has 17 residues. Trimming took 4 bases from V and 6 from J, leaving 22 bases between them. Germline V gene sequence: CDR1 MNHEY, CDR2 SVGEGT. CDR3: CASSSTRLSINTNEQFF. CDR3 sequence (DNA): TGTGCCAGCAGTTCCACGCGGCTCTCAATTAACACCAATGAGCAGTTCTTC.

The chain has TRBV4-3 and TRBJ1-6; D possibly corresponds to TRBD1 (6 bases). This CDR3 contains 15 residues. Trimming took off 3 bases at V and 10 bases at J, with 16 bases between the two ends. Looked up from germline, CDR1 is LGHNA and CDR2 is YSLEER. The CDR3 bases are TGCGCCAGCAGCCAGGATCGACAGGACGACTCACCCCTCCACTTT. Amino acid sequence: CASSQDRQDDSPLHF.

The chain combines TRBV19 with TRBJ2-2; 11 bases are a match to TRBD2. V gave up 2 bases and J gave up 1 base; unmatched junction bases: 6. This CDR3 spans 18 amino acids. Germline-derived CDR1 and CDR2 are LNHDA and SQIVND (reference sequence). The CDR3 loop reads CASSIRSLAGGNTGELFF. The CDR3, as DNA: TGTGCCAGTAGTATAAGATCCCTAGCGGGGGGGAACACCGGGGAGCTGTTTTTT.

The chain couples TRBV30 to TRBJ1-5; TRBD1 matches 9 bases. V shed 3 bases and J 1 base; nucleotides not matched to a gene: 1. The CDR3 has 14 amino acids. CDR1 and CDR2 (germline): GTSNPN, SVGIG (reference sequence). The CDR3 loop reads CAWRGTGSNQPQHF. CDR3 bases: TGTGCCTGGAGAGGGACAGGGAGCAATCAGCCCCAGCATTTT.

This clone appeared a single time. The chain couples TRBV12-3 or TRBV12-4 to TRBJ2-3; D remains unclear. This CDR3 comprises 12 residues. Trimming left V 5 bases short and J 7 bases short, with 10 bases between. CDR3 residues: CASSLRMHTQYF. CDR3 coding DNA: TGTGCCAGCAGTCTCAGGATGCATACGCAGTATTTT.

The chain links TRBV9 to TRBJ2-1; D is unresolved. Germline CDR1 is SGDLS and CDR2 is YYNGEE. The CDR3 contains 14 residues. Between the trimmed V and J ends, which lost 0 bases and 2 bases, there was a span of 6 bases. The chain's CDR3 is CASSVAGTYNEQFF. The CDR3 nucleotides are TGTGCCAGCAGCGTAGCTGGCACCTACAATGAGCAGTTCTTC.

In its sample, this clone was seen once. The CDR3 DNA reads TGTGCCAGCAGTTACTTAAGACAGGGGAGGGATCAGCCCCAGCATTTT. Protein: CASSYLRQGRDQPQHF. The chain carries TRBV6-2 or TRBV6-3 and TRBJ1-5, with 8 nucleotides matching TRBD1. V shed 1 base, J shed 5 bases, and the junction held 7 bases outside the gene matches. CDR1 and CDR2 (germline): MNHEY, SVGEGT. There are 16 residues in the CDR3.

The chain joins TRBV3-1 (or the pseudogene TRBV3-2) to TRBJ2-2; D is perhaps TRBD2 (5 bases). V was clipped by 4 bases and J by 2 bases, with 11 bases between them. The CDR3 covers 15 residues. Germline V gene data show CDR1 as LGHDT and CDR2 as YNNKEL (reference sequence). CDR3 amino acids: CASSRGLLNTGELFF. The CDR3 DNA is TGTGCCAGCAGCCGCGGACTGCTAAACACCGGGGAGCTGTTTTTT.

This chain connects TRBV4-1 to TRBJ2-7; 7 nucleotides agree with TRBD1. The germline V gene has CDR1 MGHRA and CDR2 YSYEKL. The V segment lost 2 bases and the J segment 4 bases; nucleotides outside the gene matches: 8. CDR3 size: 15 residues. CDR3 loop: CASSQLSGQEYEQYF. The CDR3 DNA sequence: TGCGCCAGCAGCCAATTAAGTGGACAGGAGTACGAGCAGTACTTC.

This chain links TRBV5-1 with TRBJ2-7; TRBD1 might be the D (6 bases). Germline V gene lookup returns CDR1 SGHRS and CDR2 YFSETQ. The CDR3 contains 14 residues. V lost 1 base to trimming and J lost 2 bases, with 10 bases between them. CDR3: CASSLSGAPYEQYF. CDR3 bases: TGCGCCAGCAGCTTGTCAGGGGCCCCCTACGAGCAGTACTTC.

CDR3: CASSPEGRAAKNIQYF. CDR3 in DNA: TGTGCCAGTAGTCCCGAAGGGAGGGCGGCCAAAAACATTCAGTACTTC. The rearrangement links TRBV19 to TRBJ2-4; 7 bases are shared with TRBD2. CDR3 length equals 16 residues. The germline gives CDR1 LNHDA, CDR2 SQIVND (reference sequence). V was clipped by 5 bases and J by 1 base; unmatched bases: 8.